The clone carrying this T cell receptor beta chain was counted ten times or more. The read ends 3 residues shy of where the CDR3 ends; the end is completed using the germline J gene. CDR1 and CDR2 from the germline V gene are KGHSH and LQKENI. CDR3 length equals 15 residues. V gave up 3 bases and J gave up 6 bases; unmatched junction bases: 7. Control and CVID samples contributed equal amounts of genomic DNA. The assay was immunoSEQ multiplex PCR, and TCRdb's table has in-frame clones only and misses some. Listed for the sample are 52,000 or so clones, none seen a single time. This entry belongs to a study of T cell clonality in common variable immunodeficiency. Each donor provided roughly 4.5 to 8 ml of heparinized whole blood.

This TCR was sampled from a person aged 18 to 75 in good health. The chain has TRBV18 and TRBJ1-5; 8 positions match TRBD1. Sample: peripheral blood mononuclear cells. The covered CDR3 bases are TGTGCCAGCTCACCGTCCTGGACAGGGAGTCAGCCC. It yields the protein CASSPSWTGSQP. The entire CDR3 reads CASSPSWTGSQPQHF.